What follows are 12 T cell receptor beta chains derived from one specimen sequenced in a study of PD-L1 blockade in urothelial cancer. Clones were read by immunoSEQ multiplex PCR, and TCRdb kept only the in-frame ones, dropping some. The sample gives 50,000 to 65,000 clones, about four fifths of which show up once; under 3.5% is in the top ten. The time point: pretreatment peripheral blood. The material sequenced was PBMCs, taken around atezolizumab (anti-PD-L1) treatment. These receptors all stem from a man between 65 and 80 years old with urothelial cancer.

The V and J genes are TRBV30 and TRBJ1-1, with no clear D. Trimming took 0 bases from V and 11 from J, leaving 7 bases between them. Germline CDR1 GTSNPN, CDR2 SVGIG (reference sequence). This CDR3 contains 10 residues. CDR3 residues: CAWSVTQAFF. In DNA form, the CDR3 reads TGTGCCTGGAGTGTAACCCAGGCTTTCTTT.

The J gene is TRBJ2-7, the V gene TRBV9; D unresolved. V was shortened by 0 bases and J by 6 bases, with 16 bases between the two germline ends. CDR1 and CDR2 from the germline V gene are SGDLS and YYNGEE. This CDR3 is 15 amino acids long. The CDR3 DNA reads as TGTGCCAGCAGCGTAGCATCGGGTCCTTCCCGCGAGCAGTACTTC. This encodes CASSVASGPSREQYF.

This chain uses TRBV2 with TRBJ2-1; 15 bases map to TRBD2. After removal of 3 bases from V and 2 bases from J, the junction contained 5 bases not matched to a gene. CDR3 length: 18 amino acids. The germline CDR1 and CDR2 sequences are SNHLY and FYNNEI. This chain's CDR3 is CASSEGTSGRRPYNEQFF. CDR3 nucleotides: TGTGCCAGCAGTGAGGGGACTAGCGGGAGGAGACCCTACAATGAGCAGTTCTTC.

CDR3 region: CASSWGLGELFF. The CDR3, as DNA: TGTGCCAGCAGCTGGGGCCTCGGGGAGCTGTTTTTT. This chain links TRBV5-5 with TRBJ2-2; TRBD1 is a possible D gene (5 bases). The V end was cut by 3 bases, the J end by 7 bases, with 7 bases between. Germline loops: CDR1 SGHKS, CDR2 YYEKEE (reference sequence). CDR3 size: 12 residues. The complete variable domain, with remaining parts taken from reference TRBV5-5 and TRBJ2-2, reads DAGVTQSPTHLIKTRGQQVTLRCSPISGHKSVSWYQQVLGQGPQFIFQYYEKEERGRGNFPDRFSARQFPNYSSELNVNALLLGDSALYLCASSWGLGELFFGEGSRLTVL.

Relative to its sample, this clone is medium-sized. V is TRBV20-1 and J is TRBJ1-1; tentative D call: TRBD1 (5 bases). CDR1 is DFQATT and CDR2 is SNEGSKA in the germline V gene (reference sequence). The ends were cut back, 8 bases at V and 7 bases at J, with 14 bases in the middle. The CDR3 is 11 amino acids. CDR3 DNA sequence: TGCAGTCCGCAGGGTGCATATGAAGCTTTCTTT. The encoded protein is CSPQGAYEAFF.

CDR3 coding DNA: TGCGCCAGCAGCCGACAGACTAGCACAGATACGCAGTATTTT. This translates into CASSRQTSTDTQYF. V usage is TRBV5-1 and J usage is TRBJ2-3, with D perhaps matching TRBD1 (5 bases). The germline V gene encodes CDR1 SGHRS and CDR2 YFSETQ. The V end lost 4 bases, the J end lost 0 bases, and 9 bases lay between the germline ends. This CDR3 spans 14 amino acids.

The chain uses TRBV4-1 and TRBJ2-7; 9 bases are shared with TRBD1. V dropped 4 bases and J dropped 4; count of bases not matched to a gene: 11. Per the germline V gene, CDR1 is MGHRA and CDR2 is YSYEKL. This CDR3 has 16 residues. As DNA, the CDR3 is TGCGCCAGCAGCCGACAGGGGGAGGGGGGAAGTTACGAGCAGTACTTC. The encoded protein is CASSRQGEGGSYEQYF.

The V and J genes are TRBV9 and TRBJ2-2, with D possibly being TRBD2 (5 bases). The germline gives CDR1 SGDLS, CDR2 YYNGEE. Trimming removed 0 bases from V and 5 bases from J, with 11 bases in between. The CDR3 runs 15 residues. The CDR3 region has the DNA TGTGCCAGCAGCGTAGCTACTCCGGGGACCGGGGAGCTGTTTTTT. Translation: CASSVATPGTGELFF.

The V call is TRBV6-5, the J call TRBJ2-7, with 11 bases aligning to TRBD1. With 6 bases clipped from V and 6 bases from J, the junction kept 10 bases outside the gene matches. The length of the CDR3 is 15 residues. Germline-derived CDR1 and CDR2 are MNHEY and SVGAGI. The CDR3 protein is CASRKLRDRGSEQYF. CDR3 DNA sequence: TGTGCCAGCAGAAAACTGAGGGACAGGGGGAGCGAGCAGTACTTC.

The chain has TRBV6-1 and TRBJ1-1, with D possibly being TRBD1 (5 bases). The CDR3 contains 13 residues. Germline V gives CDR1 MNHNS, CDR2 SASEGT. Trimming pared 5 bases from V and 9 bases from J, leaving 16 bases between. Here the CDR3 reads CASSRGGGLQAFF. The CDR3 nucleotides are TGTGCCAGCAGTCGTGGGGGGGGGTTGCAAGCTTTCTTT.

The CDR3 sequence is CASKGLTATNEKLFF. For the CDR3, the DNA is TGCGCCAGCAAGGGACTGACCGCAACTAATGAAAAACTGTTTTTT. The rearrangement uses TRBV5-1 and TRBJ1-4; D possibly corresponds to TRBD1 (5 bases). The V and J ends lost 6 bases and 0 bases respectively, with 12 bases between them. CDR3 length: 15 amino acids. Looked up from germline, CDR1 is SGHRS and CDR2 is YFSETQ.

The genes are TRBV5-1 and TRBJ1-2; the D gene is possibly TRBD1 (5 bases). Germline lookup yields CDR1 SGHRS and CDR2 YFSETQ. This CDR3 has 15 residues. V was clipped by 5 bases and J by 6 bases, with 20 bases between them. Written as DNA, the CDR3 is TGCGCCAGCAGTTCTACTGCCGGGACTCGCGATGGCTACACCTTC. This gives the protein CASSSTAGTRDGYTF.